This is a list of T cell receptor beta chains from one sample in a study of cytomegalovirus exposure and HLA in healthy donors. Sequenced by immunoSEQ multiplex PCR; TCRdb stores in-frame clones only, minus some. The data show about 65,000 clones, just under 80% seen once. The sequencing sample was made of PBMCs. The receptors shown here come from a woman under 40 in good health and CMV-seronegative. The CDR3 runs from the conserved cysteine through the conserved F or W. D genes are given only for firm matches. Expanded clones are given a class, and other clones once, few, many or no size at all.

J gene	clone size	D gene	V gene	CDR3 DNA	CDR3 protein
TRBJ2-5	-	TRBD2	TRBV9	TGTGCCAGCAGCGTAGGTAGCGGGAGTAAGGAGACCCAGTACTTC	CASSVGSGSKETQYF
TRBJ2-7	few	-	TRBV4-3	TGCGCCAGCAGCCAAGTAGGGAGCCGAGAAAACGAGCAGTACTTC	CASSQVGSRENEQYF
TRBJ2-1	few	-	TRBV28	TGTGCCAGCAGTTTAAATAGGGGTCATGAGCAGTTCTTC	CASSLNRGHEQFF
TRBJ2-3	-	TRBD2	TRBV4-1	TGCGCCAGCAGCCGCATACTAGCGGGGGGGCTGGATACGCAGTATTTT	CASSRILAGGLDTQYF
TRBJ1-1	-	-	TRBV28	TGTGCCACCGGAGAAATGAACACTGAAGCTTTCTTT	CATGEMNTEAFF
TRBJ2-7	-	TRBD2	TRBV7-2	TGTGCCAGCAGCCAGACTAGCGGGAGGTACGAGCAGTACTTC	CASSQTSGRYEQYF
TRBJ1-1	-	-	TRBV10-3	TGTGCCATCAGTGAGAGGGGGTCTAGAACTGAAGCTTTCTTT	CAISERGSRTEAFF
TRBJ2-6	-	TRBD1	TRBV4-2	TGTGCCAGCAGCCAAGTCAGGGGGTCTGGGGCCAACGTCCTGACTTTC	CASSQVRGSGANVLTF
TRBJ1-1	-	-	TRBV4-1	TGCGCCAGCAGCCAAACACTGAACACTGAAGCTTTCTTT	CASSQTLNTEAFF
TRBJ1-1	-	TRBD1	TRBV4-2	TGTGCCAGCAGCCACCCGGGACAGACGAACACTGAAGCTTTCTTT	CASSHPGQTNTEAFF
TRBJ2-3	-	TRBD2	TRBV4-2	TGTGCCAGCAGCCCCGGCCTTGCGGGGGGCACGAATACGCAGTATTTT	CASSPGLAGGTNTQYF
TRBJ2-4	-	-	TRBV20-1	TGCAGTGCTATCGGGGAAAACATTCAGTACTTC	CSAIGENIQYF
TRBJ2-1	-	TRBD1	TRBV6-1	TGTGCCTGCCGTCGGACAGGGGGCAATGAGCAGTTCTTC	CACRRTGGNEQFF
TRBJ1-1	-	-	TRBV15	TGTGCCACCAGCAGAGGGGAGACCGGTGAAGCTTTCTTT	CATSRGETGEAFF
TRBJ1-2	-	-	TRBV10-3	TGTGCCATCAGCGGCGGGGCGGGCTACACCTTC	CAISGGAGYTF
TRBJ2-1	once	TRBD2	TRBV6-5	TGTGCCAGCAGTTACTCTAGCGGGAACCAGTTCTTC	CASSYSSGNQFF
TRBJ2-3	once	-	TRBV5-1	TGCGCCAGCAGCTTGACCGGAGAAGGCACAGATACGCAGTATTTT	CASSLTGEGTDTQYF
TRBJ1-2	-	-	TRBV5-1	TGCGCCAGCAGCCTGAGCGGGGACGGCTACACCTTC	CASSLSGDGYTF
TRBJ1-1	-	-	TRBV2	TGTGCCAGCAGTGAAGAACGGAGGAGCACTGAAGCTTTCTTT	CASSEERRSTEAFF
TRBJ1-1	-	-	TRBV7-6	TGTGCCAGCAGCACACCGGACAGTGAAGCTTTCTTT	CASSTPDSEAFF
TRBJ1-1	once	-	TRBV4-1	TGCGCCAGCAGCCCTCGGGTCCTGAACACTGAAGCTTTCTTT	CASSPRVLNTEAFF
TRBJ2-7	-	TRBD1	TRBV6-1	TGTGCCAGCAGTGTGCCCGGGACAGCCTCCTACGAGCAGTACTTC	CASSVPGTASYEQYF
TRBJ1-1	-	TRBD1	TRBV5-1	TGCGCCAGCAGCTTGTGGACAGGGGCCACTGAAGCTTTCTTT	CASSLWTGATEAFF
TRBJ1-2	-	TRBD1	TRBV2	TGTGCCAGCAGGGGGGACAGAGAATATGGCTACACCTTC	CASRGDREYGYTF
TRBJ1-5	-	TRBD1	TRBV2	TGTGCCAGCAGGCCGACAGGGGGCGTGAGTCAGCCCCAGCATTTT	CASRPTGGVSQPQHF
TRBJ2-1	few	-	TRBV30	TGTGCCTGGAGTCCATTATCGGGAGAGAAAGTTGAGCAGTTCTTC	CAWSPLSGEKVEQFF
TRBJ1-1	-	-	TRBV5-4	TGTGCCAGCAGCGGGGGGCGGGGGGCCGGGCTAAACACTGAAGCTTTCTTT	CASSGGRGAGLNTEAFF
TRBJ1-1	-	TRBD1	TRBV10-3	TGTGCCATCAGTGAGCGGACAGGGGGGAACACTGAAGCTTTCTTT	CAISERTGGNTEAFF
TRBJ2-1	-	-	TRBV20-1	TGCAGTCAACAGGCATACAATGAGCAGTTCTTC	CSQQAYNEQFF
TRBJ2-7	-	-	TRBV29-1	TGCAGCGTTATAGCGGCCCTCGGGTACGAGCAGTACTTC	CSVIAALGYEQYF
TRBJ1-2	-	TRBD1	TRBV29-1	TGCAGCGTTGATTTTGGACAGGGGGCGTATGGCTACACCTTC	CSVDFGQGAYGYTF
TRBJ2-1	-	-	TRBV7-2	TGTGCCAGCAGCTTAAGGGGCGACAATGAGCAGTTCTTC	CASSLRGDNEQFF
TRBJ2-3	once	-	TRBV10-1	TGCGCCAGCAGTGAGCGGCTAGCAACCACAGATACGCAGTATTTT	CASSERLATTDTQYF
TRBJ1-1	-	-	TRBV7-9	TGTGCCAGCAGCGGGCAGGGTCAGGGGACTGAAGCTTTCTTT	CASSGQGQGTEAFF
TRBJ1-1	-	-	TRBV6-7	TGTGCCAGCGACAGGATCACTGAAGCTTTCTTT	CASDRITEAFF
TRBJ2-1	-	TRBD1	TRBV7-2	TGTGCCAGCAGCGGTCTACAGGGGACAAATGAGCAGTTCTTC	CASSGLQGTNEQFF
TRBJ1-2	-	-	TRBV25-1	TGTGCCAGCAGTGACGCAGGGGTCCTCTATGGCTACACCTTC	CASSDAGVLYGYTF
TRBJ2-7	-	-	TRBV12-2	TGTGCAAGTCGCTTAGGGGGGACTATTCCCTACGAGCAGTACTTC	CASRLGGTIPYEQYF
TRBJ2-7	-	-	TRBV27	TGTGCCAGCAGTCCCCCCCTCTACGAGCAGTACTTC	CASSPPLYEQYF
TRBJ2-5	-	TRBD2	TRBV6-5	TGTGCCAGCAGTTTAGCAGCGGGAGCAGAGACCCAGTACTTC	CASSLAAGAETQYF
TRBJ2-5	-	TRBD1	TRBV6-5	TGTGCCAGCAGTTACTCAAACAGGGGGAAGGAGACCCAGTACTTC	CASSYSNRGKETQYF
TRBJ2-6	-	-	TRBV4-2	TGTGCCAGCAGCCCCACCCCATCGGTCTCTGGGGCCAACGTCCTGACTTTC	CASSPTPSVSGANVLTF
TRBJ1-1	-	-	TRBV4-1	TGCGCCAGCAGCCAAGACCGTTCGGGGGGACGGGCTCGAGAAGCTTTCTTT	CASSQDRSGGRAREAFF
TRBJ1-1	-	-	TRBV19	TGTGCCAGTGGGCGACAGCATCAAAGTGAAGCTTTCTTT	CASGRQHQSEAFF
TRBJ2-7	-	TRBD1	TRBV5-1	TGCGCCAGCAGCTTGGGGGCAGGGGGCTACGAGCAGTACTTC	CASSLGAGGYEQYF
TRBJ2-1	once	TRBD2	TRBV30	TGTGCCTGTGGGCCTACTTCTGGCGGGGGCTCCTACAATGAGCAGTTCTTC	CACGPTSGGGSYNEQFF
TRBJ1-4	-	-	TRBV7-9	TGTGCCAGCAGCTTTCTAGTAGCCGGAAAACTGTTTTTT	CASSFLVAGKLFF
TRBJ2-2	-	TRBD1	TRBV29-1	TGCAGCGTCGGGACAGGGGCCGGGGAGCTGTTTTTT	CSVGTGAGELFF